This passage covers 8 T cell receptor beta chains from one sample sequenced in a study of T cell changes during pregnancy in multiple sclerosis (dated by TCRdb to the late 2010s). To prepare the library, the immunoSEQ multiplex PCR assay was applied. TCRdb took this table from immuneACCESS and kept in-frame rearrangements with V and J called. Such tables lack part of the clones; where checked against another copy, unresolved V genes explain under half of the gap, and the rest is unexplained. Within this sample are 99,000 or so clones, with approximately 93% of them counted one time only. Jointly, the top ten make up around 0.99% of the sample. The sequenced sample was peripheral blood, obtained after pregnancy. The receptors stem from a female donor with multiple sclerosis, enrolled in a pregnancy study.

The chain is built from TRBV5-1 and TRBJ2-3; D might be TRBD2 (6 bases). There are 13 residues in the CDR3. V was cut by 4 bases and J by 6 bases, with 12 bases left in between. Germline CDR1 and CDR2: SGHRS and YFSETQ. The CDR3 region is CASSPGSVDTQYF. CDR3 DNA sequence: TGCGCCAGCAGCCCCGGGAGCGTGGATACGCAGTATTTT.

The rearrangement joins TRBV27 to TRBJ2-1; 8 positions match TRBD2. Germline V gene sequence: CDR1 MNHEY, CDR2 SMNVEV (reference sequence). The V segment lost 5 bases and the J segment 3 bases; nucleotides outside the gene matches: 3. The length of the CDR3 is 14 residues. CDR3 nucleotide sequence: TGTGCCAGCAGTCGCGGGACTAGCTACAATGAGCAGTTCTTC. This sequence encodes CASSRGTSYNEQFF.

The table lists this clone with a count of one. The rearrangement joins TRBV28 to TRBJ1-5; possibly TRBD1 for D (6 bases). Trimming removed 1 base at V and 2 bases at J, with 9 bases between. Germline lookup yields CDR1 MDHEN and CDR2 SYDVKM. CDR3 length equals 15 residues. CDR3 bases: TGTGCCAGCAGTTTATACAGGGCGGGCAATCAGCCCCAGCATTTT. It translates to CASSLYRAGNQPQHF.

The V gene is TRBV11-2, the J gene TRBJ2-7, with D perhaps matching TRBD1 (5 bases). Deletions cut 7 bases from V and 4 bases from J, with 17 bases between. The CDR3 consists of 14 residues. Per germline, CDR1 SGHAT and CDR2 FQNNGV. The CDR3 region has the DNA TGTGCCAGCACCCAACAGACAGTGGGGTACGAGCAGTACTTC. It is translated as CASTQQTVGYEQYF.

V gene TRBV19 combines with J gene TRBJ1-1, with D possibly TRBD1 on 5 matching bases. Germline V gene data show CDR1 as LNHDA and CDR2 as SQIVND (reference sequence). CDR3 length: 16 amino acids. The V gene lost 0 bases and the J gene lost 6 bases, with 17 bases spanning the gap. The CDR3 loop is CASSIDLAGPGAEAFF. As DNA, the CDR3 is TGTGCCAGTAGTATAGATCTGGCGGGACCAGGCGCTGAAGCTTTCTTT.

The rearrangement uses TRBV5-4 and TRBJ2-1; 10 nucleotides agree with TRBD2. J lost 7 bases, V lost 0 bases, and 4 bases had no gene match. CDR3 length: 15 amino acids. The V gene's germline CDR1 is SGHNT and CDR2 YYREEE (reference sequence). The CDR3 spells CASSLAGTSVNEQFF. The CDR3 region has the DNA TGTGCCAGCAGCTTGGCCGGGACTAGCGTGAATGAGCAGTTCTTC.

In its sample, this clone was seen once. This chain links TRBV6-1 with TRBJ2-1; 10 bases agree with TRBD2. The CDR3 has 15 residues. V shed 1 base and J 8 bases; nucleotides not matched to a gene: 5. Per the germline V gene, CDR1 is MNHNS and CDR2 is SASEGT. The CDR3 region is CASSEVILAGYEQFF. The CDR3 DNA is TGTGCCAGCAGTGAAGTGATACTAGCGGGATATGAGCAGTTCTTC.

This clone was seen only once. The CDR3 bases are TGTGCCACCTTTCCAGCGGCGCCTGGGAGCGAGCAGTACTTC. It encodes CATFPAAPGSEQYF. The chain couples TRBV27 to TRBJ2-7, with D maybe TRBD2 (5 bases). The germline gives CDR1 MNHEY, CDR2 SMNVEV (reference sequence). This CDR3 spans 14 amino acids. The V gene lost 10 bases and the J gene lost 6 bases, with 22 bases spanning the gap.